Below are 13 T cell receptor beta chains sequenced from a single sample in a study. TCRdb redid the calling of the 5' RACE reads with MiXCR, one entry per CDR3 protein. The repertoire includes approximately 10,000 distinct CDR3 sequences, approximately 25% of them detected once, and roughly 3.2% sits in the top ten. Cells sorted as Tregs were CD4+, CD25+ and CD127-/low. Sequencing used Tregs sorted from blood. These receptors were taken from a female donor with breast cancer.

This clonotype was seen repeatedly, ten times or more. V is TRBV5-8 and J is TRBJ1-6; D unclear. The V end was cut by 4 bases, the J end by 0 bases, with 8 bases between. This CDR3 spans 15 amino acids. The germline V gene has CDR1 SGHTS and CDR2 YDEGEE. The CDR3 sequence: CASSDERSYNSPLHF. As DNA, the CDR3 is TGTGCCAGCAGCGATGAGCGCTCCTATAATTCACCCCTCCACTTT.

There are many counts of this clonotype. The rearrangement links TRBV4-1 to TRBJ2-7; perhaps D is TRBD1 or TRBD2 (5 bases each). The CDR3 contains 17 residues. Trimming shortened V by 1 base and J by 0 bases, and 16 bases separated the two germline ends. Germline V CDR1 and CDR2: MGHRA, YSYEKL. Here the CDR3 DNA reads TGCGCCAGCAGCCAAGGGTGGTCGGGGACGAACTCCTACGAGCAGTACTTC. This translates into CASSQGWSGTNSYEQYF.

This clonotype was recorded at least ten times. The chain combines TRBV30 with TRBJ2-3; 8 bases align to TRBD2. Looked up from germline, CDR1 is GTSNPN and CDR2 is SVGIG (reference sequence). This CDR3 spans 14 amino acids. J was trimmed by 1 base and V by 3 bases; bases with no gene match: 3. The CDR3 DNA reads TGTGCCTGGAGAGCGGGAGTGGGCACAGATACGCAGTATTTT. As protein: CAWRAGVGTDTQYF.

This clonotype is medium-sized (0.01 to 0.1%) by share. The chain uses TRBV20-1 and TRBJ1-2; D is perhaps TRBD1 (5 bases). Germline V gives CDR1 DFQATT, CDR2 SNEGSKA (reference sequence). V was clipped by 0 bases and J by 0 bases, with 11 bases between them. The CDR3 is 15 residues long. Written as DNA, the CDR3 is TGCAGTGCTAGAGATGTAAGGGGAACTAACTATGGCTACACCTTC. This codes for CSARDVRGTNYGYTF.

The chain combines TRBV28 with TRBJ2-2, with D tentatively TRBD1 (6 bases). Trimming took 3 bases from V and 0 from J, leaving 14 bases between them. The CDR3 runs to 17 residues. CDR1 MDHEN and CDR2 SYDVKM come from the germline V gene. For the CDR3, the DNA is TGTGCCAGCAGTTTCCCCACACAGGGTGCGAACACCGGGGAGCTGTTTTTT. This gives the protein CASSFPTQGANTGELFF. Complete variable domain (other parts from reference TRBV28 and TRBJ2-2): DVKVTQSSRYLVKRTGEKVFLECVQDMDHENMFWYRQDPGLGLRLIYFSYDVKMKEKGDIPEGYSVSREKKERFSLILESASTNQTSMYLCASSFPTQGANTGELFFGEGSRLTVL.

This clonotype ranks as medium-sized. The chain uses TRBV4-1 and TRBJ1-2; D not certain. The CDR3 is 17 amino acids. Looked up from germline, CDR1 is MGHRA and CDR2 is YSYEKL. Trimming took 2 bases from V and 6 from J, leaving 22 bases between them. CDR3 coding DNA: TGCGCCAGCAGCCAACAAGACCCTTTGGCACATCGGGATGGCTACACCTTC. Amino acid sequence: CASSQQDPLAHRDGYTF.

By frequency in the sample, this clonotype is medium-sized. The rearrangement uses TRBV5-1 and TRBJ2-7; 9 bases map to TRBD2. The length of the CDR3 is 14 residues. V shed 3 bases and J 0 bases; nucleotides not matched to a gene: 1. Germline CDR1 is SGHRS and CDR2 is YFSETQ. The CDR3 DNA is TGCGCCAGCAGCTCTAGCGGGAACTCCTACGAGCAGTACTTC. Translated: CASSSSGNSYEQYF.

This clonotype is medium-sized in the sample. The chain recombines TRBV7-2 with TRBJ1-5; the match to TRBD1 covers 8 bases. After removal of 5 bases from V and 12 bases from J, the junction contained 6 bases not matched to a gene. The CDR3 runs to 12 residues. Germline CDR1 and CDR2: SGHTA and FQGNSA. CDR3 nucleotide sequence: TGTGCCAGCAGCATCACAGGGGGGCGCCAGCATTTT. Translated: CASSITGGRQHF.

The chain has TRBV28 and TRBJ1-3, with no clear D. Between the trimmed V and J ends, which lost 3 bases and 0 bases, there was a span of 15 bases. This CDR3 has 17 amino acids. Germline V lookup: CDR1 MDHEN, CDR2 SYDVKM. The CDR3 DNA reads as TGTGCCAGCAGTTTTAGCTCAGACGGGAGCTCTGGAAACACCATATATTTT. It codes for CASSFSSDGSSGNTIYF.

A word on this clonotype: At one of its ends the junction is not consistent with the germline gene, which may arise from a read error. This chain uses TRBV29-1 with TRBJ2-7; D is perhaps TRBD2 (6 bases). CDR3 length equals 15 residues. Germline CDR1 is SQVTM and CDR2 is ANQGSEA. DNA for the CDR3: TGCAGTGTTGAAGGTAGTAGCGGCATGGACTACGAGCAGTACTTC. Encoded protein: CSVEGSSGMDYEQYF.

At least ten counts were recorded for this clonotype. The chain carries TRBV5-1 and TRBJ2-3; D is undetermined. Germline assignment: CDR1 SGHRS and CDR2 YFSETQ. V was shortened by 0 bases and J by 1 base, with 3 bases between the two germline ends. This CDR3 spans 13 amino acids. CDR3 coding DNA: TGCGCCAGCAGCTTGGCCGGCACAGATACGCAGTATTTT. Protein sequence: CASSLAGTDTQYF.

This clonotype was counted a few times. A much larger clone is a single base away; this may be a read error. The chain links TRBV6-5 to TRBJ2-1; D is perhaps TRBD2 (7 bases). CDR3 size: 15 residues. The germline CDR1 and CDR2 sequences are MNHEY and SVGAGI. CDR3 sequence reads: CASSVGAGHINDQFF. The CDR3 DNA follows: TGTGCCAGCAGCGTCGGAGCGGGACACATCAATGATCAGTTCTTC.

By share, this clonotype counts as medium-sized. The chain is built from TRBV7-9 and TRBJ1-2; D is possibly TRBD1 (5 bases). The CDR3 extends over 16 amino acids. Germline CDR1 SEHNR, CDR2 FQNEAQ (reference sequence). Trimming shortened V by 7 bases and J by 8 bases, and 26 bases separated the two germline ends. In DNA form, the CDR3 reads TGTGCCAGCACCCGACGAGCCAGCACATCGCGGGACGGCTACACCTTC. It specifies CASTRRASTSRDGYTF.